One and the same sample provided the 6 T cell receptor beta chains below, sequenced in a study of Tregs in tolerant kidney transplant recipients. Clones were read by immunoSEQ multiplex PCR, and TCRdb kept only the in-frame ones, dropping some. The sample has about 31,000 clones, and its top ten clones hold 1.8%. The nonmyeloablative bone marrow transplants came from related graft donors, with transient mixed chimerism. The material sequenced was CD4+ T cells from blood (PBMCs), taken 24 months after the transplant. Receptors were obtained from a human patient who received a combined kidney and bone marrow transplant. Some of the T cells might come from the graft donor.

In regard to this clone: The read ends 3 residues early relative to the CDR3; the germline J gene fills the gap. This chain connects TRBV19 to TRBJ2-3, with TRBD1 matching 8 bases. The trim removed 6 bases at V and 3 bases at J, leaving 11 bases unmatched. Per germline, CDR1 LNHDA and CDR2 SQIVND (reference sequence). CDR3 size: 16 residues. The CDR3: CASSRTDREVTDTQYF. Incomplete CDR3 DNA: TGTGCCAGTAGCCGGACGGACAGGGAGGTAACAGATACG.

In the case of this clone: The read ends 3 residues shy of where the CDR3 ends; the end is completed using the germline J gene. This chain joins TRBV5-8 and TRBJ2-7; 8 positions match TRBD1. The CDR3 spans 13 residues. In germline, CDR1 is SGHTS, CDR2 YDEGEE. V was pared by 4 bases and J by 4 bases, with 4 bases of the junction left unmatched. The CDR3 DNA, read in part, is TGTGCCAGCAGCCACGGGGACAGGTACGAG. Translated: CASSHGDRYE. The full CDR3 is CASSHGDRYEQYF.

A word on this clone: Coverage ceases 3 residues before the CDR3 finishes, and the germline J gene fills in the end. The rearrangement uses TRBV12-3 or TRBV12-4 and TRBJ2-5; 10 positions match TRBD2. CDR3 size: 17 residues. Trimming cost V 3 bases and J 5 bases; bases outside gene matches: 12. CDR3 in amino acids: CASSFFIRTSGRETQYF. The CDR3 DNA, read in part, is TGTGCCAGCAGTTTCTTCATCAGGACTAGCGGTAGGGAGACC.

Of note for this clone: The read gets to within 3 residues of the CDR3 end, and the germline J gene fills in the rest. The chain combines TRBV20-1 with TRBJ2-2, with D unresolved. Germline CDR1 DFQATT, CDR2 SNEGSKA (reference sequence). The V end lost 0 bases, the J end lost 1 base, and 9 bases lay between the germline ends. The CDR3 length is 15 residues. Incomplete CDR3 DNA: TGCAGTGCTAGAGATTGGGCTTGGAACACCGGGGAG. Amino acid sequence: CSARDWAWNTGE. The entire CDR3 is CSARDWAWNTGELFF.

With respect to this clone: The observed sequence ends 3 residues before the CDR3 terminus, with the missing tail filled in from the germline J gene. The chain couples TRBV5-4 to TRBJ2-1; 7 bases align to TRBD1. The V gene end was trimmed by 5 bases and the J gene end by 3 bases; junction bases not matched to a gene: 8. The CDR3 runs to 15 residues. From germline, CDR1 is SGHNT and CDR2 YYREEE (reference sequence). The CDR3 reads CASRPGQELYNEQFF. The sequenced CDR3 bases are TGTGCCAGCAGACCCGGACAGGAACTCTACAATGAG.

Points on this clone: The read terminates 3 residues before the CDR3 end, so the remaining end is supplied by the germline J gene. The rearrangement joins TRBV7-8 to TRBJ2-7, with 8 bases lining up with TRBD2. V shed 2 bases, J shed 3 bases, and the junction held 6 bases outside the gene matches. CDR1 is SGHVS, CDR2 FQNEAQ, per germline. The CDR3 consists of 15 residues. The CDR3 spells CASSLLKGTSYEQYF. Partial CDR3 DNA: TGTGCCAGCAGCTTATTGAAGGGGACTAGCTACGAG.